The source of this TCR beta chain is a study of human T cells and chemical hapten exposure. Each CDR3 protein gets one entry after TCRdb re-called the 5' RACE reads with MiXCR. The sample records approximately 140,000 distinct CDR3 sequences, roughly 4.1% being singletons. The total RNA was obtained from whole blood that was not fractionated. This sequence originates from a female donor in good health.

Here the CDR3 DNA reads TGCGCCAGCAGCCAAGATTCGGCATTTGGAAACACCATATATTTT. This sequence encodes CASSQDSAFGNTIYF. This chain uses TRBV4-1 with TRBJ1-3; no definite D call. This CDR3 is 15 amino acids long. Deletions cut 0 bases from V and 3 bases from J, with 9 bases between. CDR1 is MGHRA, CDR2 YSYEKL, per germline.